This T cell receptor (beta chain) was obtained from a study of T cell responses to AZD1222 COVID-19 vaccine. The overall study: Whether given at about 4 or about 12 weeks, second doses were pooled. The study's findings and limits: Increases in Spike-specific TCR breadth and depth were seen after two AZD1222 doses. At 160-218 and 743-854, vaccine-associated CD4 TCRs were dominant, and they spanned spike. Donors were mostly white British, more females; clonal diversity possibly underestimated.

Data came from immunoSEQ multiplex PCR; TCRdb stores just in-frame clones and leaves some out. This table has 100,000 to 150,000 clones, 89% appearing once. Comments on this clone: The antigen is unknown.

Source: peripheral blood, taken on day 0 of AZD1222 vaccination. This sequence originates from an adult in good health.

This CDR3 reads CASSLSGNTEAFF. The CDR3 region has the DNA TGTGCCAGCAGCTTATCAGGGAACACTGAAGCTTTCTTT. V and J are TRBV7-2 and TRBJ1-1; D ambiguous. The CDR3 sequence is 13 residues long. The germline V gene encodes CDR1 SGHTA and CDR2 FQGNSA. V was clipped by 2 bases and J by 1 base, with 5 bases between them.